The 6 T cell receptor beta chains below were found in one sample sequenced in a study of post-analysis software for immune sequencing data. General study points: Controls showed lower frequencies than patients for roughly five TRBV segments, and TRBV5-6, TRBV5-1 and TRBV20-1 were among these.

Their cognate antigens are unknown. Sequencing libraries made from TCR beta cDNA carried unique molecular identifiers. TCRdb redid the calling of the PCR reads with MiXCR, one entry per CDR3 protein. The profile shows 400,000 to 500,000 distinct CDR3 sequences, 39% of them singletons. Sequencing used blood. These receptors were collected from a girl aged 2 to 9 with multiple sclerosis.

This chain uses TRBV12-5 with TRBJ2-5, with a tentative D call TRBD1 (5 bases). CDR1 and CDR2 from the germline V gene are LGHNT and FRNRAP. Trimming removed 0 bases at V and 5 bases at J, with 16 bases between. The CDR3 length is 16 residues. The CDR3 bases are TGTGCTAGTGGTTTGGTACTCCCGCAGGGTGAGGAGACCCAGTACTTC. Translation: CASGLVLPQGEETQYF. Full variable domain (outside the CDR3, taken from reference TRBV12-5 and TRBJ2-5): DARVTQTPRHKVTEMGQEVTMRCQPILGHNTVFWYRQTMMQGLELLAYFRNRAPLDDSGMPKDRFSAEMPDATLATLKIQPSEPRDSAVYFCASGLVLPQGEETQYFGPGTRLLVL.

This clonotype showed up just a few times. This chain uses TRBV28 with TRBJ2-7; 8 nucleotides align to TRBD1. The V segment lost 10 bases and the J segment 0 bases; nucleotides outside the gene matches: 8. This CDR3 comprises 14 residues. Germline V gives CDR1 MDHEN, CDR2 SYDVKM. CDR3 residues: CATTTGAISYEQYF. The CDR3 nucleotides are TGTGCCACCACGACAGGGGCTATCTCCTACGAGCAGTACTTC.

Of note for this clonotype: The junction does not match germline at one end; this may be a read error. The V and J genes are TRBV28 and TRBJ2-1; the D call may be TRBD1 or TRBD2 (5 bases each). CDR1 and CDR2 from the germline V gene are MDHEN and SYDVKM. The CDR3 loop spans 15 amino acids. The CDR3 reads CAGSSGTFSYNEQFF. Here the CDR3 DNA reads TGTGCCGGCAGTTCCGGGACCTTCTCCTACAATGAGCAGTTCTTC.

The V gene is TRBV24-1, the J gene TRBJ2-3; 7 nucleotides line up with TRBD2. With 4 bases clipped from V and 6 bases from J, the junction kept 6 bases outside the gene matches. The CDR3 is 14 residues long. Germline CDR1 is KGHDR and CDR2 is SFDVKD. This chain's CDR3 is CATSDAGEVDTQYF. The DNA for the CDR3 is TGTGCCACCAGTGACGCGGGAGAAGTGGATACGCAGTATTTT.

This clonotype is a singleton in its sample. This rearrangement joins TRBV5-5 to TRBJ1-2; D is uncertain. The CDR3 is 14 residues long. Germline lookup yields CDR1 SGHKS and CDR2 YYEKEE (reference sequence). Trimming pared 0 bases from V and 1 base from J, leaving 7 bases between. The CDR3 sequence is CASSLVERNYGYTF. The CDR3 DNA reads as TGTGCCAGCAGCTTGGTAGAGCGTAACTATGGCTACACCTTC. Using reference TRBV5-5 and TRBJ1-2 for the parts outside the CDR3, the full variable domain is DAGVTQSPTHLIKTRGQQVTLRCSPISGHKSVSWYQQVLGQGPQFIFQYYEKEERGRGNFPDRFSARQFPNYSSELNVNALLLGDSALYLCASSLVERNYGYTFGSGTRLTVV.

This clonotype came up a few times. The rearrangement links TRBV20-1 to TRBJ2-3; 9 bases fit TRBD2. The ends lost 4 bases at V and 2 bases at J; junction bases unmatched: 1. Germline CDR1 is DFQATT and CDR2 is SNEGSKA (reference sequence). The CDR3 runs to 13 residues. In DNA form, the CDR3 reads TGCAGTGCTAAGCGGGGGGTCACAGATACGCAGTATTTT. Translating gives CSAKRGVTDTQYF.